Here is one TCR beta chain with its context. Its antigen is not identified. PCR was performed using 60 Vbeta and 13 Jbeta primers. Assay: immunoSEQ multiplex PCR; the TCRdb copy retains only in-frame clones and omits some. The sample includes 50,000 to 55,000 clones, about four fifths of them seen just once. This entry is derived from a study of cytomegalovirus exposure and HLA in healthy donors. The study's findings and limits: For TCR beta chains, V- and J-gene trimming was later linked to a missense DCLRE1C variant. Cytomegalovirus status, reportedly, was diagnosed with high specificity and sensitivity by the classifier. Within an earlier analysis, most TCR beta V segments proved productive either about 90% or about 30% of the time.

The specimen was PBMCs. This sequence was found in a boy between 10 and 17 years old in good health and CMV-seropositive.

For the CDR3, the DNA is TGTGCCAGTAGTATCGGGGGTTACGAGCAGTACTTC. The encoded protein is CASSIGGYEQYF. The rearrangement links TRBV19 to TRBJ2-7, with a weak D call TRBD2 (6 bases). Looked up from germline, CDR1 is LNHDA and CDR2 is SQIVND (reference sequence). V lost 3 bases, J lost 4 bases, and 7 bases lay in between. This CDR3 is 12 amino acids long.